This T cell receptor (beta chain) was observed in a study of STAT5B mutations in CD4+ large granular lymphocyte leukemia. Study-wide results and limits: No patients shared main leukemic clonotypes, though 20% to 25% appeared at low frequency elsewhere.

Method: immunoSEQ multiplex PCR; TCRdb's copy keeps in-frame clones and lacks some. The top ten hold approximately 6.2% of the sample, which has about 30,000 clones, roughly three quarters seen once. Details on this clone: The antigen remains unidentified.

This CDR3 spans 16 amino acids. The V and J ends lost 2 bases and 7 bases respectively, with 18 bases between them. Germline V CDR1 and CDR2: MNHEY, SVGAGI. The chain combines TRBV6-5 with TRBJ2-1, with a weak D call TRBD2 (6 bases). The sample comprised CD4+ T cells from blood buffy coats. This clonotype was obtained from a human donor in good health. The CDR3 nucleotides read TGTGCCAGCAGTTACACTCGGGGGACGGTTGGGAATGAGCAGTTCTTC. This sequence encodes CASSYTRGTVGNEQFF.